This is a list of T cell receptor beta chains from one sample in a study of OX40 agonist ivuxolimab in advanced cancers. The assay was immunoSEQ multiplex PCR, and TCRdb's table has in-frame clones only and misses some. This table holds about 94,000 clones, 80% to 90% found once. The input for sequencing was CD4+ or CD8+ T cells sorted from blood, taken in a trial of the OX40 agonist ivuxolimab. These receptors all come from an adult with an advanced solid tumor such as melanoma, head and neck, liver or kidney cancer. Each CDR3 is given with its conserved first and last residue. The D gene is left open where the match is weak. Clone size is stated in some rows and not others, as once, few, many or a class when expanded.

v_gene,j_gene,abundance,d_gene,CDR3aa,CDR3nt
TRBV7-2,TRBJ2-1,-,TRBD2,CASSSRTSGVGNNEQFF,TGTGCCAGCAGCTCAAGGACTAGCGGGGTAGGGAATAATGAGCAGTTCTTC
TRBV5-4,TRBJ1-1,-,-,CASSLDLNTEAFF,TGTGCCAGCAGCTTGGATCTGAACACTGAAGCTTTCTTT
TRBV4-1,TRBJ2-7,-,-,CASSQGVQASYEQYF,TGCGCCAGCAGCCAGGGGGTACAGGCCTCCTACGAGCAGTACTTC
TRBV19,TRBJ1-3,-,-,CASSLKRSGNTIYF,TGTGCCAGTAGCCTCAAGCGCTCTGGAAACACCATATATTTT
TRBV19,TRBJ2-1,-,TRBD1,CASSIRRTQGADNEQFF,TGTGCCAGTAGTATAAGGCGGACGCAGGGGGCCGACAATGAGCAGTTCTTC
TRBV11-3,TRBJ1-6,-,-,CASSSDGTANSPLHF,TGTGCCAGCAGCTCGGATGGGACGGCTAATTCACCCCTCCACTTT
TRBV6-6,TRBJ1-4,-,-,CASQGNSDQKLFF,TGTGCCAGCCAAGGGAACAGCGACCAAAAACTGTTTTTT
TRBV11-2,TRBJ1-1,-,-,CASSLRFVPYEAFF,TGTGCCAGCAGCCTAAGATTTGTCCCGTATGAAGCTTTCTTT
TRBV5-4,TRBJ2-7,-,-,CASSPPGGGRNEQYF,TGTGCCAGCAGTCCTCCAGGGGGGGGTCGAAACGAGCAGTACTTC
TRBV11-2,TRBJ2-7,once,TRBD1,CASTGQDPYEQYF,TGTGCCAGCACTGGACAGGATCCCTACGAGCAGTACTTC
TRBV9,TRBJ1-5,-,-,CASSVGPRSNQPQHF,TGTGCCAGCAGCGTAGGTCCGAGAAGCAATCAGCCCCAGCATTTT
TRBV14,TRBJ1-2,-,-,CASSQDGGYTF,TGTGCCAGCAGCCAAGACGGTGGCTACACCTTC
TRBV30,TRBJ1-6,many,-,CAWSEASPLHF,TGTGCCTGGAGTGAGGCCTCACCCCTCCACTTT
TRBV5-6,TRBJ2-3,-,-,CASSLWGFGTYTQYF,TGTGCCAGCAGCTTGTGGGGGTTTGGCACGTATACGCAGTATTTT
TRBV7-3,TRBJ2-3,-,TRBD2,CASSQLKGLAGVTDTQYF,TGTGCCAGCAGCCAACTAAAGGGACTAGCGGGGGTCACAGATACGCAGTATTTT
TRBV10-1,TRBJ2-1,-,-,CASSEPRRNEQFF,TGCGCCAGCAGTGAGCCCAGGAGGAATGAGCAGTTCTTC
TRBV6-6,TRBJ1-2,-,-,CASSFETDGYTF,TGTGCCAGCAGTTTTGAGACTGATGGCTACACCTTC
TRBV5-1,TRBJ2-2,-,TRBD2,CASSLEGSLFSRGTGELFF,TGCGCCAGCAGCTTGGAGGGATCTCTTTTTTCGCGGGGGACCGGGGAGCTGTTTTTT
TRBV7-3,TRBJ1-4,-,-,CASSLGNEKLFF,TGTGCCAGCAGCTTGGGGAATGAAAAACTGTTTTTT
TRBV2,TRBJ1-2,-,-,CASRQSANYGYTF,TGTGCCAGCAGGCAGAGTGCAAACTATGGCTACACCTTC
TRBV6-6,TRBJ1-5,-,TRBD1,CASSEMTGGTRPQHF,TGTGCCAGCAGTGAGATGACAGGGGGCACCCGGCCCCAGCATTTT
TRBV5-1,TRBJ2-3,-,-,CASSLWGPPLLGTDTQYF,TGCGCCAGCAGCTTATGGGGACCCCCTTTGCTGGGCACAGATACGCAGTATTTT
TRBV30,TRBJ2-5,-,TRBD2,CAWSAGGGAGETQYF,TGTGCCTGGAGTGCAGGCGGGGGGGCCGGTGAGACCCAGTACTTC
TRBV5-1,TRBJ1-6,-,-,CASSLAGTESPLHF,TGCGCCAGCAGCTTGGCCGGGACGGAGTCACCCCTCCACTTT
TRBV4-1,TRBJ1-1,-,-,CASSQPGGSGTEAFF,TGCGCCAGCAGCCAACCCGGGGGGTCGGGCACTGAAGCTTTCTTT
TRBV27,TRBJ1-4,-,-,CASSLGRAGEKLFF,TGTGCCAGCAGTTTAGGACGGGCGGGGGAAAAACTGTTTTTT
TRBV9,TRBJ2-5,-,TRBD2,CASSAAGTSGLQETQYF,TGTGCCAGCAGCGCCGCCGGGACTAGCGGCCTCCAAGAGACCCAGTACTTC
TRBV6-1,TRBJ1-1,-,-,CASMRQATQNTEAFF,TGTGCCAGCATGAGGCAGGCCACGCAGAACACTGAAGCTTTCTTT
TRBV6-5,TRBJ1-2,-,-,CASGGDGYTF,TGTGCCAGCGGGGGCGATGGCTACACCTTC
TRBV19,TRBJ1-2,-,-,CASSIVLPLRDYGYTF,TGTGCCAGTAGTATAGTTCTCCCTCTAAGGGACTATGGCTACACCTTC
TRBV11-2,TRBJ2-7,-,-,CASSLERLSYEQYF,TGTGCCAGCAGCTTGGAGCGTCTCTCCTACGAGCAGTACTTC
TRBV6-1,TRBJ1-2,-,-,CASSEAGREGYTF,TGTGCCAGCAGTGAAGCGGGGAGGGAAGGCTACACCTTC
TRBV7-7,TRBJ2-3,-,TRBD2,CASSAQGLHTDTQYF,TGTGCCAGCAGCGCCCAGGGACTACACACAGATACGCAGTATTTT
TRBV7-6,TRBJ1-6,-,-,CASSLGGDNSPLHF,TGTGCCAGCAGCTTAGGGGGCGATAATTCACCCCTCCACTTT
TRBV5-4,TRBJ1-3,-,-,CASSSDTRSGNTIYF,TGTGCCAGCAGTTCTGACACCCGCTCTGGAAACACCATATATTTT
TRBV6-4,TRBJ1-1,few,TRBD1,CASRESTGMGTEAFF,TGTGCCAGCAGGGAATCGACAGGGATGGGAACTGAAGCTTTCTTT
TRBV5-1,TRBJ2-2,-,TRBD1,CASTVTGANTGELFF,TGCGCCAGCACAGTGACAGGGGCGAACACCGGGGAGCTGTTTTTT
TRBV19,TRBJ2-5,-,TRBD2,CASSQQSGGRETQYF,TGTGCCAGTAGTCAACAAAGCGGGGGGAGAGAGACCCAGTACTTC
TRBV5-6,TRBJ1-1,once,-,CASSLVRRDTEAFF,TGTGCCAGCAGCCTGGTTCGTCGGGACACTGAAGCTTTCTTT
TRBV6-6,TRBJ2-7,-,-,CASSYPPGEYEQYF,TGTGCCAGCAGTTATCCTCCGGGGGAATACGAGCAGTACTTC
TRBV5-1,TRBJ2-5,-,-,CASYVGSQETQYF,TGCGCCAGCTACGTCGGGAGCCAAGAGACCCAGTACTTC
TRBV5-5,TRBJ2-3,-,-,CASSGSWGATDTQYF,TGTGCCAGCAGCGGGAGTTGGGGGGCCACAGATACGCAGTATTTT
TRBV5-6,TRBJ2-1,-,-,CASSLERFGRTYNEQFF,TGTGCCAGCAGCTTGGAGCGTTTCGGGAGAACCTACAATGAGCAGTTCTTC
TRBV15,TRBJ1-2,-,-,CATSRDSRDNYGYTF,TGTGCCACCAGCAGAGACTCCCGGGACAACTATGGCTACACCTTC
TRBV5-6,TRBJ1-2,-,-,CASSVQGGYSNYGYTF,TGTGCCAGCAGCGTCCAAGGGGGTTATTCTAACTATGGCTACACCTTC
TRBV27,TRBJ1-2,-,-,CASSPRYGSGDNYGYTF,TGTGCCAGCAGTCCCCGATACGGCTCAGGAGACAACTATGGCTACACCTTC
TRBV19,TRBJ2-6,-,-,CASSIRSSSGANVLTF,TGTGCCAGTAGCATTAGGAGTAGCTCTGGGGCCAACGTCCTGACTTTC
TRBV13,TRBJ2-7,-,-,CASSLAGGQPAREQYF,TGTGCCAGCAGCTTAGCCGGGGGGCAGCCTGCCCGCGAGCAGTACTTC
TRBV5-6,TRBJ2-7,once,-,CASSLRDDLSYEQYF,TGTGCCAGCAGCCTGCGGGACGATCTATCCTACGAGCAGTACTTC
TRBV11-2,TRBJ1-3,-,-,CASSLSGIGNTIYF,TGTGCCAGCAGCTTATCAGGGATAGGAAACACCATATATTTT
TRBV29-1,TRBJ1-1,-,-,CSVERGVNTEAFF,TGCAGCGTTGAGAGGGGCGTAAACACTGAAGCTTTCTTT
TRBV11-2,TRBJ2-3,few,TRBD2,CASSTLLAGTADTQYF,TGTGCCAGCAGCACCTTACTAGCGGGGACAGCAGATACGCAGTATTTT
TRBV25-1,TRBJ2-5,-,-,CASSGDRWTQYF,TGTGCCAGCAGTGGGGACCGGTGGACCCAGTACTTC
TRBV2,TRBJ2-2,once,TRBD2,CASSRLAGAGELFF,TGTGCCAGCAGTCGACTAGCGGGGGCCGGGGAGCTGTTTTTT
TRBV9,TRBJ2-3,-,-,CASSVGTDTQYF,TGTGCCAGCAGCGTAGGTACAGATACGCAGTATTTT
TRBV6-5,TRBJ2-7,few,-,CASRRTASSYEQYF,TGTGCCAGCAGACGGACGGCGAGCTCCTACGAGCAGTACTTC
TRBV7-2,TRBJ1-1,-,-,CASSLGLPTEAFF,TGTGCCAGCAGCTTAGGACTTCCGACTGAAGCTTTCTTT
TRBV5-4,TRBJ2-7,few,-,CASSLFGYEQYF,TGTGCCAGCAGCTTGTTTGGCTACGAGCAGTACTTC
TRBV7-2,TRBJ1-1,once,-,CASTPASEAFF,TGTGCCAGCACCCCGGCCTCTGAAGCTTTCTTT
TRBV6-1,TRBJ2-1,-,-,CASSEVAASYNEQFF,TGTGCCAGCAGTGAAGTAGCGGCCTCCTACAATGAGCAGTTCTTC